In this sample, the clone carrying this T cell receptor beta chain turned up once. The sample originates from a study of blood T cell repertoires in COVID-19. Recruited during active infection, patients (from Seattle) were subsequently followed longitudinally. The protocol was immunoSEQ multiplex PCR, while the TCRdb copy is restricted to in-frame clones and leaves out a portion. The data hold roughly 410,000 clones, with over 75% observed a single time. Germline CDR1 and CDR2: SGHTA and FQGNSA. J lost 9 bases, V lost 1 base, and 8 bases had no gene match. The CDR3 is 15 amino acids. The chain employs TRBV7-2 and TRBJ2-7, with TRBD2 matching 11 bases. What was sequenced was peripheral blood. The receptor comes from a woman aged 55-70 years with COVID-19, enrolled during active disease. The CDR3 bases are TGTGCCAGCAGCTTAGAGCCTAGCGGGGGGCATGGGCAGTACTTC. Its translation: CASSLEPSGGHGQYF.